This T cell receptor (beta chain) originates from a study of vaccination effects on CD4 cells after COVID-19. Study background: Participants completed two doses of the BNT162b2 or mRNA-1273 vaccine.

Turning to this clone: Its antigen remains unidentified.

Overall study results and limits: Both infection-induced and vaccine-induced clones contracted markedly at late post-vaccination timepoints.

The method was immunoSEQ multiplex PCR; TCRdb's version includes in-frame clones alone and lacks a portion of them. The data contain about 19,000 clones, around 70% of them singletons. Sequencing was preceded by expansion of antigen-specific CD4+ T cells with viral peptide pools in the ViraFEST assay. When less than 12 days of culture had elapsed, CD4+ T cells were isolated. Germline V lookup: CDR1 KGHSH, CDR2 LQKENI. Trimming took 4 bases from V and 0 from J; bases not matched to a gene: 2. The CDR3 extends over 14 amino acids. Sequencing used CD4+ T cells from PBMCs cultured with HCoV-229E spike peptides, obtained before COVID-19 vaccination. The TCR originated in a human donor who received a COVID-19 vaccine. This chain uses TRBV18 with TRBJ1-1; 7 nucleotides line up with TRBD1. As DNA, the CDR3 is TGTGCCAGCTCACGGCAGGGGGTGAACACTGAAGCTTTCTTT. Its protein is CASSRQGVNTEAFF.